This is a list of T cell receptor beta chains from one sample in a study of T cell responses to AZD1222 COVID-19 vaccine. Measured with immunoSEQ multiplex PCR; TCRdb has only the in-frame clones, and not every one. This repertoire shows approximately 99,000 clones, roughly nine tenths found once; its top ten account for 2.9%. The input for sequencing was peripheral blood, taken on day 0 of AZD1222 vaccination. These receptors were taken from an adult in good health. Each CDR3 is given with its conserved first and last residue. The D gene is left open where the match is weak. A clone size is listed for some rows: how often the clone was seen (once, few, many), or a class if it is expanded.

TRBV7-3	NA	TRBJ1-2	TRBD1	TGTGCCAGCAGCCGAGGACAGGGGCCCGGGAGAGATGGCTACACCTTC	CASSRGQGPGRDGYTF
TRBV30	once	TRBJ2-3	NA	TGTGCCTGGACGGTGCTGTTTTCAGATACGCAGTATTTT	CAWTVLFSDTQYF
TRBV19	NA	TRBJ1-3	NA	TGTGCCACTACGCCTCTGGGGTCAGGAAACACCATATATTTT	CATTPLGSGNTIYF
TRBV2	NA	TRBJ1-1	TRBD1	TGTGCCAGCACCGACGACAGGGAGGCTTTCTTT	CASTDDREAFF
TRBV6-6	NA	TRBJ1-2	NA	TGTGCCAGCACCGAGGTAGTCAGGAACTATGGCTACACCTTC	CASTEVVRNYGYTF
TRBV9	NA	TRBJ1-1	NA	TGTGCCAGCAGCGCCACCATGGCGAACACTGAAGCTTTCTTT	CASSATMANTEAFF
TRBV6-5	NA	TRBJ1-2	NA	TGTGCCAGCAGTTACTATCTGGGGGACTATGGCTACACCTTC	CASSYYLGDYGYTF
TRBV12-3/TRBV12-4	NA	TRBJ1-1	NA	TGTGCCAGCGAAGGGGGTGGGACTGAAGCTTTCTTT	CASEGGGTEAFF
TRBV11-3	NA	TRBJ2-1	NA	TGTGCCAGCAGCCTAGACCATAGCGGTAGCTCCTACAATGAGCAGTTCTTC	CASSLDHSGSSYNEQFF
TRBV6-5	NA	TRBJ2-1	TRBD1	TGTGCCAGCAGTTATCTTATGGGGACAGGATACAATGAGCAGTTCTTC	CASSYLMGTGYNEQFF
TRBV7-2	NA	TRBJ1-5	NA	TGTGCCAGCAGCCAGGGCGGGAGGGCCGATCAGCCCCAGCATTTT	CASSQGGRADQPQHF
TRBV9	NA	TRBJ2-7	TRBD1	TGTGCCAGCAGCGTAGGGGGACAGCACTCCTACGAGCAGTACTTC	CASSVGGQHSYEQYF
TRBV7-9	NA	TRBJ1-2	NA	TGTGCCAGCAGCCCGGGGCAGGGTCCTGCCTCCTATGGCTACACCTTC	CASSPGQGPASYGYTF
TRBV27	NA	TRBJ2-5	NA	TGTGCCAGCAGGTCCCTCCTAGGAGGGGGGGAGACCCAGTACTTC	CASRSLLGGGETQYF
TRBV19	NA	TRBJ1-1	TRBD1	TGTGCCAGTAGAATGACAGGGCCGCCTAACACTGAAGCTTTCTTT	CASRMTGPPNTEAFF
TRBV5-1	NA	TRBJ2-2	NA	TGTGCCAGCAGCTTCGGCCCTAGACAGGGAGGTAACACCGGGGAGCTGTTTTTT	CASSFGPRQGGNTGELFF
TRBV5-8	NA	TRBJ2-1	TRBD1	TGTGCCAGCAGCCGGACAGGCCGCTATGAGCAGTTCTTC	CASSRTGRYEQFF
TRBV19	NA	TRBJ1-3	TRBD1	TGTGCCAGTACCGAATCAGGGGGGCCCGCTGGAAACACCATATATTTT	CASTESGGPAGNTIYF
TRBV12-3/TRBV12-4	NA	TRBJ1-2	TRBD1	TGTGCCAGCAGTCCCGACAGGGTTGTCGGCTACACCTTC	CASSPDRVVGYTF
TRBV5-6	NA	TRBJ1-5	NA	TGTGCCAGCAGCCTCTTTGGGCAGCCCCAGCATTTT	CASSLFGQPQHF
TRBV3-1/TRBV3-2	NA	TRBJ2-2	TRBD2	TGTGCCAGCAGCCAAGATCGGGGGGGCGGCGGGGAGCTGTTTTTT	CASSQDRGGGGELFF
TRBV2	NA	TRBJ1-4	TRBD1	TGTGCCAGCAGTGCCGCCGAGACAGGGACAAATGAAAAACTGTTTTTT	CASSAAETGTNEKLFF
TRBV18	NA	TRBJ1-1	TRBD1	TGTGCCAGCTCACCACCACAGGGGTACACTGAAGCTTTCTTT	CASSPPQGYTEAFF
TRBV5-4	NA	TRBJ2-1	TRBD1	TGTGCCAGCAGCTTGGCCATTACAGGGGGCCTAGGCAATGAGCAGTTCTTC	CASSLAITGGLGNEQFF
TRBV6-5	once	TRBJ1-3	NA	TGTGCCAGCAGTTACGGAAACACCATATATTTT	CASSYGNTIYF
TRBV7-2	once	TRBJ1-1	NA	TGTGCCAGCAGCGTCCGACCGGGACGGGGTGATGAAGCTTTCTTT	CASSVRPGRGDEAFF
TRBV19	NA	TRBJ2-1	NA	TGTGCCAGTAGTCCCACAGGGAATGAGCAGTTCTTC	CASSPTGNEQFF
TRBV2	NA	TRBJ1-2	NA	TGTGCCAGCAGTGAAGCTGATGGGGGGCTACCCTATGGCTACACCTTC	CASSEADGGLPYGYTF
TRBV4-1	few	TRBJ1-2	NA	TGCGCCAGCAGCCCGACCCGGGAAGTTTATGGCTACACCTTC	CASSPTREVYGYTF
TRBV5-5	NA	TRBJ1-2	TRBD1	TGTGCCAGCAGCTTGGAGGGGGCGTGGGGCTACACCTTC	CASSLEGAWGYTF
TRBV4-1	NA	TRBJ2-7	TRBD2	TGCGCCAGCAGCCAACGGCGGGGGAGAGGCGAGCAGTACTTC	CASSQRRGRGEQYF
TRBV7-7	NA	TRBJ1-3	NA	TGTGCTAGCAGCTCCCTAGCTGCAGGGTCGGCCTCTGGAAACACCATATATTTT	CASSSLAAGSASGNTIYF
TRBV19	NA	TRBJ1-3	NA	TGTGCCAGTAGTAGTCGGGAGTTTGGAAACACCATATATTTT	CASSSREFGNTIYF
TRBV6-6	NA	TRBJ2-2	NA	TGTGCCAGCAGCCCTAAGGGGCGGACGAACACCGGGGAGCTGTTTTTT	CASSPKGRTNTGELFF
TRBV5-1	NA	TRBJ2-2	NA	TGTGCCAGCAGCTTGGGGCTAGCATACACCGGGGAGCTGTTTTTT	CASSLGLAYTGELFF
TRBV9	NA	TRBJ2-2	NA	TGTGCCAGCACCGTAGGGTGGGGTACCGGGGAGCTGTTTTTT	CASTVGWGTGELFF
TRBV9	NA	TRBJ2-1	TRBD2	TGTGCCAGCAGCAGTCAACTAGCGGATCTTAATGAGCAGTTCTTC	CASSSQLADLNEQFF
TRBV19	NA	TRBJ1-5	NA	TGTGCCAGTAGAAATGGGGAGGGAGGCAATCAGCCCCAGCATTTT	CASRNGEGGNQPQHF
TRBV4-2	once	TRBJ2-1	NA	TGTGCCAGCAGCCTATCTGGGGAGCAGTTCTTC	CASSLSGEQFF
TRBV11-2	NA	TRBJ1-1	NA	TGTGCCAGCAGCTTAGGACGGCTGCTTGAAGCTTTCTTT	CASSLGRLLEAFF
TRBV14	NA	TRBJ1-2	NA	TGTGCCAGCAGTCCTACCCCTCAGGGGCCTTATGGCTACACCTTC	CASSPTPQGPYGYTF
TRBV12-5	NA	TRBJ2-2	TRBD1	TGTGCTAGTGGTCTAAGACAGGGTAACACCGGGGAGCTGTTTTTT	CASGLRQGNTGELFF
TRBV4-3	NA	TRBJ1-4	TRBD1	TGCGCCAGCAGCCAAAGCAGGGGGGCTAATGAAAAACTGTTTTTT	CASSQSRGANEKLFF
TRBV5-1	NA	TRBJ2-5	NA	TGCGCCAGCAGCTTGAGTGGACACCTCCAAGAGACCCAGTACTTC	CASSLSGHLQETQYF
TRBV7-9	once	TRBJ1-5	NA	TGTGCCAGCAGCTTAGAGGGCGGGAGCAATCAGCCCCAGCATTTT	CASSLEGGSNQPQHF
TRBV29-1	NA	TRBJ2-2	NA	TGCAGCGTCGGACAGAACACCGGGGAGCTGTTTTTT	CSVGQNTGELFF
TRBV15	NA	TRBJ2-2	NA	TGTGCCACCAGCTCAACCGGGACGGCGAACACCGGGGAGCTGTTTTTT	CATSSTGTANTGELFF
TRBV7-9	NA	TRBJ1-1	TRBD1	TGTGCCAGCAGCTTAGCCCCAAATCCCGTGACAGGGGGGAACACTGAAGCTTTCTTT	CASSLAPNPVTGGNTEAFF
TRBV7-2	NA	TRBJ2-1	NA	TGTGCCAGCAGCTTAGGGATCGCCCTTGATGAGCAGTTCTTC	CASSLGIALDEQFF
TRBV3-1/TRBV3-2	NA	TRBJ2-1	NA	TGTGCCAGCAGTCCGGGACCCGGAAATAATAGGGGTTATGAGCAGTTCTTC	CASSPGPGNNRGYEQFF